The 22 T cell receptor beta chains listed next were all sequenced from one sample in a study of CD8 T cells in ankylosing spondylitis. TCRdb re-analysed the 5' RACE reads in MiXCR, keeping a single row per CDR3 protein. The table shows 200,000 to 250,000 distinct CDR3 sequences, with approximately 7.6% occurring only once. The sample consisted of blood, either unsorted or a sorted T cell fraction (not recorded which). The receptors here all came from a female donor with ankylosing spondylitis or in good health (not recorded which).

The rearrangement joins TRBV29-1 to TRBJ1-1, with D possibly TRBD1 on 6 matching bases. V was shortened by 6 bases and J by 0 bases, with 14 bases between the two germline ends. Germline V gene sequence: CDR1 SQVTM, CDR2 ANQGSEA. The CDR3 runs to 14 residues. CDR3 region: CSVLRGGMNTEAFF. CDR3 in DNA: TGCAGCGTCCTCAGGGGAGGGATGAACACTGAAGCTTTCTTT. Combining the CDR3 with reference TRBV29-1 and TRBJ1-1 gives the whole variable domain SAVISQKPSRDICQRGTSLTIQCQVDSQVTMMFWYRQQPGQSLTLIATANQGSEATYESGFVIDKFPISRPNLTFSTLTVSNMSPEDSSIYLCSVLRGGMNTEAFFGQGTRLTVV.

This clonotype was observed at least ten times. This chain uses TRBV12-3 or TRBV12-4 with TRBJ2-2; D is perhaps TRBD2 (5 bases). With 7 bases removed from V and 0 bases from J, the gap between germline ends came to 15 bases. The length of the CDR3 is 16 residues. CDR3 sequence (DNA): TGTGCCAGCACCCTAGCCGGACCTCCGAACACCGGGGAGCTGTTTTTT. Translated, it gives CASTLAGPPNTGELFF.

This clonotype came up many times. A read error is likely, as this CDR3 ends without the conserved phenylalanine or tryptophan. The limits of the CDR3 on the DNA are not certain, so only TCRdb's listed CDR3 is given. J is TRBJ2-1 and V is TRBV11-2; the table's D call, TRBD2, has no DNA check behind it. Ends included, the CDR3 has 11 residues. CDR1 is SGHAT, CDR2 FQNNGV, per germline. The CDR3 protein is CASSSPGTPVI.

This clonotype has just a few counts. The rearrangement links TRBV15 to TRBJ2-1; D uncertain. The CDR3 length is 12 residues. CDR1 and CDR2 from the germline V gene are LNHNV and YYDKDF (reference sequence). V was trimmed by 0 bases and J by 10 bases, leaving 7 bases between them. The CDR3 is CATSRDMGEQFF. The CDR3 DNA sequence: TGTGCCACCAGCAGAGATATGGGCGAGCAGTTCTTC.

This clonotype was counted many times. This sequence joins TRBV6-5 and TRBJ1-3; D unclear. The CDR3 sequence is 14 residues long. Trimming left V 3 bases short and J 1 base short, with 7 bases between. Germline CDR1 and CDR2: MNHEY and SVGAGI. CDR3 sequence (DNA): TGTGCCAGCAGTTATAAGGGTTCTGGAAACACCATATATTTT. Encoded protein: CASSYKGSGNTIYF.

This clonotype was picked up a small number of times. Its ends do not fully match the called genes, so a read error is possible. V and J are TRBV5-1 and TRBJ2-1; no clear D. In germline, CDR1 is SGHRS, CDR2 YFSETQ. This CDR3 spans 16 amino acids. The CDR3 spells CASSLEGKSSYDEQFF. As DNA, the CDR3 is TGCGCCAGCAGCTTGGAAGGGAAGTCATCCTACGATGAGCAGTTCTTC.

This clonotype was seen ten or more times. This chain connects TRBV27 to TRBJ2-3; the D gene is possibly TRBD1 (5 bases). Per the germline V gene, CDR1 is MNHEY and CDR2 is SMNVEV (reference sequence). V dropped 6 bases and J dropped 3 bases, with 19 bases sitting between them. The CDR3 runs 16 residues. As DNA, the CDR3 is TGTGCCAGCAGACGTTTTTTCGGACGGACAACAGATACGCAGTATTTT. Translation: CASRRFFGRTTDTQYF.

At least ten counts were recorded for this clonotype. The chain is built from TRBV6-2 or TRBV6-3 and TRBJ2-5, with D hard to call. Trimming took 2 bases from V and 5 from J, leaving 12 bases between them. The CDR3 runs to 14 residues. The germline V gene encodes CDR1 MNHEY and CDR2 SVGEGT. The CDR3 protein is CASSYIGNRETQYF. The CDR3 coding sequence is TGTGCCAGCAGTTACATTGGGAATCGCGAGACCCAGTACTTC.

This clonotype came up many times. This chain uses TRBV6-2 or TRBV6-3 with TRBJ2-5, with unresolved D. V lost 7 bases to trimming and J lost 2 bases, with 8 bases between them. The germline V gene has CDR1 MNHEY and CDR2 SVGEGT. This CDR3 is built from 12 residues. CDR3 coding DNA: TGTGCCAGCACTGGGGTGCAAGAGACCCAGTACTTC. Protein sequence: CASTGVQETQYF.

The rearrangement links TRBV10-3 to TRBJ2-3; TRBD1 agrees at 9 bases. This CDR3 region has 14 residues. The trim removed 4 bases at V and 1 base at J, leaving 0 bases unmatched. Germline V gene data show CDR1 as ENHRY and CDR2 as SYGVKD. CDR3 amino acids: CAISGTGGTDTQYF. CDR3 bases: TGTGCCATCAGTGGGACAGGGGGCACAGATACGCAGTATTTT.

The sample holds many counts of this clonotype. This chain links TRBV29-1 with TRBJ1-5, with TRBD1 matching over 7 bases. Looked up from germline, CDR1 is SQVTM and CDR2 is ANQGSEA. The CDR3 covers 15 residues. V lost 6 bases to trimming and J lost 3 bases; unmatched junction nucleotides: 11. CDR3 DNA: TGCAGCGTGGGGAGGGACAGTGTACTCAATCAGCCCCAGCATTTT. Its protein is CSVGRDSVLNQPQHF.

This clonotype came up many times. The chain has TRBV28 and TRBJ1-5; the match to TRBD1 covers 9 bases. The CDR3 spans 15 residues. Per the germline V gene, CDR1 is MDHEN and CDR2 is SYDVKM. V trimming: 2 bases; J trimming: 7 bases; junction bases outside the gene matches: 6. CDR3 DNA: TGTGCCAGCAGTTTAACAGGGGGCGCAGGCCAGCCCCAGCATTTT. This codes for CASSLTGGAGQPQHF.

A remark on this clonotype: A much larger clone is a single base away; this may be a read error. The CDR3 ends on some other residue instead of the conserved phenylalanine or tryptophan, so this is likely a read error. The rearrangement joins TRBV14 to TRBJ2-3, with unresolved D. V was shortened by 0 bases and J by 6 bases, with 7 bases between the two germline ends. In germline, CDR1 is SGHDN, CDR2 FVKESK. The CDR3 has 13 residues. The CDR3: CASSQEYRDTQYL. Written as DNA, the CDR3 is TGTGCCAGCAGCCAAGAATACCGGGATACGCAGTATCTT.

This clonotype occurred many times. The chain uses TRBV10-3 and TRBJ2-6; D gene uncertain. The CDR3 runs 15 residues. Trimming cost V 3 bases and J 2 bases, with 8 bases left between them. Germline V gene lookup returns CDR1 ENHRY and CDR2 SYGVKD. The CDR3, as DNA: TGTGCCATCAGTGATAGCACGACTGGGGCCAACGTCCTGACTTTC. It encodes CAISDSTTGANVLTF.

This clonotype was observed many times. The chain employs TRBV10-3 and TRBJ1-1; D remains unclear. Germline assignment: CDR1 ENHRY and CDR2 SYGVKD. This CDR3 comprises 12 residues. The V gene lost 2 bases and the J gene lost 11 bases, with 12 bases spanning the gap. The CDR3 sequence is CAISEPTFCAFF. The CDR3, as DNA: TGTGCCATCAGTGAGCCGACCTTTTGCGCTTTCTTT.

This clonotype was seen repeatedly, ten times or more. This chain connects TRBV7-8 to TRBJ2-3; D unclear. V lost 5 bases and J 7 bases, leaving 16 bases between the germline ends. CDR3 length: 14 amino acids. The V gene's germline CDR1 is SGHVS and CDR2 FQNEAQ. The CDR3 is CASSPTQSRNTQYF. The CDR3 nucleotides are TGTGCCAGCAGCCCCACTCAGTCGAGGAATACGCAGTATTTT.

On this clonotype itself: Since a much larger clone is just one base distant, this may be a read error. The chain carries TRBV12-3 or TRBV12-4 and TRBJ2-4; 8 nucleotides align to TRBD1. The CDR3 is 16 residues long. V was pared by 5 bases and J by 8 bases, with 14 bases of the junction left unmatched. CDR3: CASSDSPTKQGDIQYF. In DNA, the CDR3 is TGTGCCAGCAGTGACAGCCCGACAAAACAGGGGGACATTCAGTACTTC.

This clonotype was detected many times. Here the CDR3 omits its conserved ending phenylalanine or tryptophan, so a read error is the likely source. The V and J genes are TRBV5-5 and TRBJ1-1; D remains ambiguous. Germline CDR1 and CDR2: SGHKS and YYEKEE (reference sequence). The V and J ends lost 7 bases and 3 bases respectively, with 10 bases between them. The CDR3 contains 12 residues. The CDR3, as DNA: TGTGCCAGCTTTGGTAGACACACTGAAGCTTTCCTT. Its translation: CASFGRHTEAFL.

This clonotype was seen many times. The chain uses TRBV4-1 and TRBJ2-7; 13 bases fit TRBD2. Germline values: CDR1 MGHRA, CDR2 YSYEKL. CDR3 length equals 17 residues. Trimming at V came to 1 base and at J to 6 bases, leaving 9 bases not matched to a gene. The CDR3 DNA sequence: TGCGCCAGCAGCCAAGGTCCTCGACTAGCGGGAGGATCCGAGCAGTACTTC. Residues: CASSQGPRLAGGSEQYF.

In this sample, this clonotype turned up many times. J is TRBJ1-2 and V is TRBV27; TRBD1 is a possible D gene (5 bases). The germline V gene encodes CDR1 MNHEY and CDR2 SMNVEV (reference sequence). V was cut by 3 bases and J by 4 bases, with 21 bases left in between. The CDR3 extends over 17 amino acids. CDR3 nucleotides: TGTGCCAGCAGTTTTCGAGTCTACCCACGGGGGGTCTATGGCTACACCTTC. It codes for CASSFRVYPRGVYGYTF.

This clonotype was observed a handful of times. The chain carries TRBV6-2 or TRBV6-3 and TRBJ2-7; D perhaps matches TRBD2 (7 bases). The germline V and J ends were trimmed by 2 bases and 6 bases, with 23 bases remaining between them. Germline V gene sequence: CDR1 MNHEY, CDR2 SVGEGT. This CDR3 spans 17 amino acids. CDR3 nucleotides: TGTGCCAGCAGTTACGGGGGAGGGGGAGCGGACTCAAGCGAGCAGTACTTC. As protein: CASSYGGGGADSSEQYF.

This clonotype was recorded at least ten times. The rearrangement uses TRBV10-2 and TRBJ2-5; D not resolved. V was shortened by 0 bases and J by 4 bases, with 0 bases between the two germline ends. CDR3 length equals 11 residues. Germline V lookup: CDR1 WSHSY, CDR2 SAAADI. The CDR3 coding sequence is TGCGCCAGCAGTGAGTCAGAGACCCAGTACTTC. It codes for CASSESETQYF.